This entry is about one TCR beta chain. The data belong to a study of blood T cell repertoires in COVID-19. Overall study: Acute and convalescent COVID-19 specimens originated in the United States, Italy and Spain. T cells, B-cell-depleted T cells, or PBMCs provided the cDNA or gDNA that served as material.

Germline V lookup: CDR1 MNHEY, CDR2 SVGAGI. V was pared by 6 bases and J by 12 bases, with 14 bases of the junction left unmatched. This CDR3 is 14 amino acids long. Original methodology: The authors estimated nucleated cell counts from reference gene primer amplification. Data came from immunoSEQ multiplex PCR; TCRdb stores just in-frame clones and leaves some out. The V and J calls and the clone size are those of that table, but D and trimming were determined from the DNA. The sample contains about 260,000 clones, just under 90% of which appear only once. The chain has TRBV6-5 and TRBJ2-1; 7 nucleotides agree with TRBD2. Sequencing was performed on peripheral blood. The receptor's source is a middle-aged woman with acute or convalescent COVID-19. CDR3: CASRNEAGSTPQFF. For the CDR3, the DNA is TGTGCCAGCAGGAATGAAGCGGGGTCAACGCCGCAGTTCTTC.